Listed below are T cell receptor beta chains from one sample, sequenced in a study of T cell responses to AZD1222 COVID-19 vaccine. Assay: immunoSEQ multiplex PCR; the TCRdb copy retains only in-frame clones and omits some. The table shows 150,000 to 200,000 clones, with 80% to 95% occurring only once. Sequencing was performed on peripheral blood, taken on day 0 of AZD1222 vaccination. The origin of the receptors is an adult in good health. The CDR3 runs from the conserved cysteine through the conserved F or W. Each record gives: V gene, D gene, clone size, J gene, CDR3 DNA, CDR3 protein. A D gene is named only where the DNA matches it firmly. Not all rows give a size; the values are once, few, many and, for expanded clones, a class.

TRBV7-9,NA,once,TRBJ1-2,TGTGCCAGCAGCTTAGAAAGGGGAGGGTCAGCTAACTATGGCTACACCTTC,CASSLERGGSANYGYTF
TRBV5-1,NA,once,TRBJ2-7,TGCGCCAGCAGCTTGGATAGGACCTACGAGCAGTACTTC,CASSLDRTYEQYF
TRBV5-1,TRBD2,NA,TRBJ2-2,TGCGCCAGCAGCTTGGCCGGACTAGCGGCCGGGGAGCTGTTTTTT,CASSLAGLAAGELFF
TRBV30,NA,once,TRBJ1-1,TGTGCCTGGAGTGATCAGGGTCCCGCTGAAGCTTTCTTT,CAWSDQGPAEAFF
TRBV28,NA,NA,TRBJ2-3,TGTGCCAGCAGTTTGGATGATACGCAGTATTTT,CASSLDDTQYF
TRBV11-1,NA,NA,TRBJ2-3,TGTGCCAGCAGCTTAGTAGGGATAGATACGCAGTATTTT,CASSLVGIDTQYF
TRBV10-3,NA,NA,TRBJ2-2,TGTGCCATCAGTGAGCTGGTAGGGGTGAACACCGGGGAGCTGTTTTTT,CAISELVGVNTGELFF
TRBV7-9,TRBD2,NA,TRBJ2-7,TGTGCCAGCAGCCAGGGACTAGCGGGAGTCGAGCAGTACTTC,CASSQGLAGVEQYF
TRBV15,TRBD2,NA,TRBJ2-7,TGTGCCACCAGCGACAGCGGGATGTACGAGCAGTACTTC,CATSDSGMYEQYF
TRBV28,NA,NA,TRBJ1-4,TGTGCCAGCAGTTTAAGGGTATCGACTGAAAAACTGTTTTTT,CASSLRVSTEKLFF
TRBV27,NA,NA,TRBJ1-2,TGTGCCAGCAGTTTCTACCCCGGGACTACTACTGGCTACACCTTC,CASSFYPGTTTGYTF
TRBV12-3/TRBV12-4,NA,NA,TRBJ2-5,TGTGCCAGCAGGGACTCGCAAGAGACCCAGTACTTC,CASRDSQETQYF
TRBV6-4,NA,few,TRBJ2-5,TGTGCCAGCAGTGACTTGCGAGAGACCCAGTACTTC,CASSDLRETQYF
TRBV7-3,TRBD1,NA,TRBJ2-2,TGTGCCAGCAGCTTAATTGGACAGGGGGTAACCGGGGAGCTGTTTTTT,CASSLIGQGVTGELFF
TRBV9,NA,NA,TRBJ2-1,TGTGCCAGCAGCACTCCGCCAACAGCCCAGAGTCCCTACAATGAGCAGTTCTTC,CASSTPPTAQSPYNEQFF
TRBV11-1,NA,NA,TRBJ2-5,TGTGCCAGCAGCTCCCTGTGGGTCTCCAGGGGTGAGACCCAGTACTTC,CASSSLWVSRGETQYF
TRBV15,NA,NA,TRBJ1-5,TGTGCCACCAGCAGAGATGGAAGACAGAGCCGAAGCAATCAGCCCCAGCATTTT,CATSRDGRQSRSNQPQHF
TRBV10-3,TRBD1,NA,TRBJ2-4,TGTGCCATCAGTGAGTCATCGACAGGGGGCGCGTACATTCAGTACTTC,CAISESSTGGAYIQYF
TRBV20-1,NA,once,TRBJ1-4,TGCAGTGCTAGAGTACTCGAAAAACTGTTTTTT,CSARVLEKLFF
TRBV7-6,TRBD2,NA,TRBJ2-7,TGTGCCAGCAGCCCTGGGGTAGCGGGACCCTACGAGCAGTACTTC,CASSPGVAGPYEQYF
TRBV5-1,NA,NA,TRBJ2-2,TGCGCCAGCAGCTTGATCTCCGGGAAGAACACCGGGGAGCTGTTTTTT,CASSLISGKNTGELFF
TRBV12-3/TRBV12-4,NA,few,TRBJ2-1,TGTGCCAGCAGTTTAGGGTATGAGCAGTTCTTC,CASSLGYEQFF
TRBV4-1,NA,NA,TRBJ2-2,TGCGCCAGCAGCCAAGGGACCTTCGCCGGACTTTTTACCGGGGAGCTGTTTTTT,CASSQGTFAGLFTGELFF
TRBV13,TRBD2,NA,TRBJ2-7,TGTGCCAGCAGGAGAGCGGGGAGCTCCTACGAGCAGTACTTC,CASRRAGSSYEQYF
TRBV21-1,NA,NA,TRBJ1-1,TGTGCCAGCAGCAAAGGGAGGAGGACAGCTGAAGCTTTCTTT,CASSKGRRTAEAFF
TRBV5-5,TRBD2,NA,TRBJ2-1,TGTGCCAGCAGCGTTTCCGGGACTAGCAATGAGCAGTTCTTC,CASSVSGTSNEQFF
TRBV2,NA,NA,TRBJ2-1,TGTGCCAGCAGACAGCTGAGCTCCTACAATGAGCAGTTCTTC,CASRQLSSYNEQFF
TRBV13,TRBD1,NA,TRBJ1-2,TGTGCCAGCAGCTACAGGGGGAGTTCTGGCTACACCTTC,CASSYRGSSGYTF
TRBV18,NA,NA,TRBJ2-7,TGTGCCAGCTCACCAGGTCAGGGGACCTCCTACGAGCAGTACTTC,CASSPGQGTSYEQYF
TRBV28,TRBD2,NA,TRBJ2-3,TGTGCCAGCAGAGGGAAGCGGGAGGGAGAGGATACGCAGTATTTT,CASRGKREGEDTQYF
TRBV6-5,NA,NA,TRBJ2-3,TGTGCCAGCAGTAGGGCGGGCCGGGCAGATACGCAGTATTTT,CASSRAGRADTQYF
TRBV6-6,NA,NA,TRBJ2-1,TGTGCCAGCAGTGCTACCCCCGGTGAGCAGTTCTTC,CASSATPGEQFF
TRBV5-1,NA,NA,TRBJ2-7,TGCGCCAGTAGCTCGTCGGGGAACTACGAGCAGTACTTC,CASSSSGNYEQYF
TRBV7-9,NA,NA,TRBJ2-5,TGTGCCAGCAAGTTCGGGAGAGAAGAGACCCAGTACTTC,CASKFGREETQYF
TRBV19,TRBD1,NA,TRBJ2-7,TGTGCCAGTAGTCCCCAGGGGGCGGGCGAGCAGTACTTC,CASSPQGAGEQYF
TRBV19,NA,NA,TRBJ1-2,TGTGCCAGTAGTATAAGGGATCGGTATGGCTACACCTTC,CASSIRDRYGYTF
TRBV11-3,NA,NA,TRBJ2-7,TGTGCCAGCAGCTTAGATCCCCCCCCCTACGAGCAGTACTTC,CASSLDPPPYEQYF
TRBV6-4,NA,NA,TRBJ2-3,TGTGCCAGCAGCGGGGACACCACAGATACGCAGTATTTT,CASSGDTTDTQYF
TRBV7-2,NA,NA,TRBJ2-5,TGTGCCAGCAGCTTGCTGTGGGAGACCCAGTACTTC,CASSLLWETQYF
TRBV6-5,NA,once,TRBJ1-6,TGTGCCAGCAGTTACTCGGGGCACCGCGATAATTCACCCCTCCACTTT,CASSYSGHRDNSPLHF
TRBV24-1,TRBD1,NA,TRBJ1-4,TGTGCCACCAGTGATCGGGACAGAGAAAAACTGTTTTTT,CATSDRDREKLFF
TRBV7-2,NA,NA,TRBJ1-2,TGTGCCAGCAGCGGGGGAGGTTCTGGGGCCTACCGTGGCTACACCTTC,CASSGGGSGAYRGYTF
TRBV6-5,NA,once,TRBJ2-1,TGTGCCAGCAGGGACCCAGCCCATGAGCAGTTCTTC,CASRDPAHEQFF
TRBV28,NA,once,TRBJ1-5,TGTGCCAGCAGTTTAGGGGGGGCGCTGAATCAGCCCCAGCATTTT,CASSLGGALNQPQHF
TRBV7-3,NA,NA,TRBJ2-1,TGTGCCAGCAGCTTAGGACCTGAGCAGTTCTTC,CASSLGPEQFF
TRBV30,NA,NA,TRBJ1-6,TGTGCCTGGAGTGCACTAACTATGAATTCACCCCTCCACTTT,CAWSALTMNSPLHF
TRBV7-9,TRBD1,NA,TRBJ1-2,TGTGCCAGCAGCTTACCTCAGACAGGGGTGTTTTATTATGGCTACACCTTC,CASSLPQTGVFYYGYTF
TRBV4-1,NA,NA,TRBJ1-4,TGCGCCAGCAGCCAAGAGGTTGCAACTAATGAAAAACTGTTTTTT,CASSQEVATNEKLFF
TRBV2,NA,NA,TRBJ2-2,TGTGCCAGCAAACTTCGGCAGCGGGAGCTGTTTTTT,CASKLRQRELFF